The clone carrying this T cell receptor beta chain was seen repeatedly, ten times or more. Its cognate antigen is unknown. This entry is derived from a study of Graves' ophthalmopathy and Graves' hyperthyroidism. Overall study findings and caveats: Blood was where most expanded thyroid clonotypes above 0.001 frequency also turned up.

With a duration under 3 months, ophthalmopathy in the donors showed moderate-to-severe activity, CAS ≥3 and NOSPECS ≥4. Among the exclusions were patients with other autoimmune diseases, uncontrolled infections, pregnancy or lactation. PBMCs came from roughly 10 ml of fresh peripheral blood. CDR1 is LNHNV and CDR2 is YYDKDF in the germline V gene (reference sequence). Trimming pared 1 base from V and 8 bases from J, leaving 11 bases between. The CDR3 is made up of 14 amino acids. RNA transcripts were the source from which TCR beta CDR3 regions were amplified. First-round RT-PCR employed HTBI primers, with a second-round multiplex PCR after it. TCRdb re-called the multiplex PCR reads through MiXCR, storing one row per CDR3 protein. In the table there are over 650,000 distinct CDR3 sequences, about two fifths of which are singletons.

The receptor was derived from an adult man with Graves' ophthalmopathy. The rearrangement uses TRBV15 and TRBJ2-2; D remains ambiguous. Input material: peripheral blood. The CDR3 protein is CATSRVPVTGELFF. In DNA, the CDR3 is TGTGCCACCAGCAGAGTACCGGTCACTGGGGAGCTGTTTTTT.